Reported below is one T cell receptor (beta chain). Its antigen remains undetermined. Base qualities are not provided; no much larger clone lies one nucleotide away. V is cut by 6 bases and J by 6 bases, and the space between the germline ends is 17 bases. CDR1 MNHEY and CDR2 SMNVEV were looked up in the germline V gene (reference sequence). The CDR3 goes from the cysteine to the phenylalanine over 14 residues. The CDR3 DNA has 42 bases and is translated from base 1. The source of the sample is a study of T cell changes during pregnancy in multiple sclerosis (dated by TCRdb to between 2019 and 2020). As for the study more broadly: The study looked at changes in the T cell repertoire across pregnancy in women with multiple sclerosis.

Receptors were amplified or captured by the immunoSEQ multiplex PCR assay. Imported from immuneACCESS, the table was reduced by TCRdb to in-frame sequences with V and J called. These copies leave out some clones; in studies compared against another copy, an unresolved V gene accounts for under half, and the cause of the remainder is not known. The sample table records around 55,000 clones; 93% of these occur just once. 3% to 4.5% of the sample belongs to the ten largest clones. This sequence uses TRBV27 and TRBJ2-5, with a weak D call of TRBD2 (7 bases match). The sequence was obtained from a female donor with multiple sclerosis, enrolled in a pregnancy study. The sequenced sample was CD8+ T cells from peripheral blood mononuclear cells, obtained in the second trimester of pregnancy. The DNA sequence is as follows: TGTGCCAGCAGCCCCGGGGGGCTTGGGAAGACCCAGTACTTC. Its product reads: CASSPGGLGKTQYF.